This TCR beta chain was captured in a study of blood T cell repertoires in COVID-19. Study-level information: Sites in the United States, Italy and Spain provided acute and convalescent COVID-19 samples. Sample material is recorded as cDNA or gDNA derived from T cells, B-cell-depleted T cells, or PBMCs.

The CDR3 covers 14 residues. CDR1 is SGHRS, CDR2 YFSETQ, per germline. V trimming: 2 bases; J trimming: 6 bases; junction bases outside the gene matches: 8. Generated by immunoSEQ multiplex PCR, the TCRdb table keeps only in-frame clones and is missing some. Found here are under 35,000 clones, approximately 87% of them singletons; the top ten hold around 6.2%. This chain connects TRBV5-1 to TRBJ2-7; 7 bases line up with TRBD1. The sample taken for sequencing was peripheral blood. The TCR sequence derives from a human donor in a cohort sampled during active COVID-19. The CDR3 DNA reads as TGCGCCAGCAGCTTAACCGGGACAGTTGCCGAGCAGTACTTC. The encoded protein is CASSLTGTVAEQYF.